This T cell receptor beta chain appears in the sequencing data of a study of vaccination and CD4 T cells after COVID-19. Turning to the study itself: Overlapping spike peptides of SARS-CoV-2, HCoV-NL63, HCoV-OC43 and HCoV-229E were used, and cells were stimulated with them. Cultures acting as controls obtained a CEFX pool, an HIV-1 Nef pool, or no peptide.

Treatment indicated: approximately nine-day PBMC culture with coronavirus spike peptide pools or control peptides (ViraFEST assay). From germline, CDR1 is SGHTA and CDR2 FQGNSA. The CDR3 extends over 17 amino acids. V shed 1 base and J 4 bases; nucleotides not matched to a gene: 9. The assay that was used to sequence DNA from cultured CD4+ T cells was the Oncomine TCR Beta short-read assay. TCRdb passed the PCR reads through MiXCR, listing each CDR3 protein once. The top ten hold roughly 15% of the sample, which has around 15,000 distinct CDR3 sequences, approximately 28% seen once. About this clonotype: Its antigen is currently unknown.

General study results and limits: Convalescent patients had 304 of 307 vaccine-specific clones showing spike mono-reactivity.

This sequence joins TRBV7-2 and TRBJ2-3, with 9 positions matching TRBD2. The sequenced sample consisted of cultured CD4+ T cells from blood. The clonotype originates from a human donor with COVID-19. The CDR3 region has the DNA TGTGCCAGCAGCTTAGAAGTCGATAGCGGGGGTGCAGATACGCAGTATTTT. It yields the protein CASSLEVDSGGADTQYF.